The rows below give T cell receptor beta chains drawn from one sample of a study of blood T cells in healthy people across ages. TCRdb recomputed calls from the 5' RACE reads with MiXCR, one row per CDR3 protein. Of roughly 800,000 distinct CDR3 sequences listed, 20% to 25% are singletons. The same specimen was also included in a second study, on T cells of mothers and their children.

Sample: blood. The origin of the receptors is a boy between 5 and 17 years old in good health. Each CDR3 is given with its conserved first and last residue. The D gene is left open where the match is weak. Clone size is stated in some rows and not others, as once, few, many or a class when expanded.

clone_size j_call v_call d_call cdr3_aa cdr3_nt
many TRBJ1-4 TRBV12-3/TRBV12-4 TRBD1 CASSLTGDEKLFF TGTGCCAGCAGCTTGACAGGGGATGAAAAACTGTTTTTT
few TRBJ2-7 TRBV5-5 TRBD1 CASSSPGTGGYEQYF TGTGCCAGCAGTTCACCTGGGACAGGGGGCTACGAGCAGTACTTC
NA TRBJ1-1 TRBV7-9 NA CASRRDKNTEAFF TGTGCCAGCAGGCGGGACAAGAACACTGAAGCTTTCTTT
few TRBJ2-5 TRBV7-2 TRBD2 CASSLLVRGADIEGETQYF TGTGCCAGCAGCTTGCTTGTGCGGGGGGCAGATATCGAAGGGGAGACCCAGTACTTC
NA TRBJ2-4 TRBV7-6 NA CASSALEGGDIQYF TGTGCCAGCAGCGCCCTGGAGGGGGGGGACATTCAGTACTTC
few TRBJ2-2 TRBV7-8 NA CASSLGVAGPGELFF TGTGCCAGCAGCTTAGGGGTGGCAGGGCCCGGGGAGCTGTTTTTT
NA TRBJ2-3 TRBV4-3 TRBD1 CASSERTGYTDTQYF TGCGCCAGCAGCGAGAGGACAGGGTACACAGATACGCAGTATTTT
few TRBJ2-7 TRBV29-1 TRBD2 CSVATGTSGVYEQYF TGCAGCGTCGCGACAGGAACTAGCGGAGTTTACGAGCAGTACTTC
NA TRBJ2-4 TRBV28 TRBD1 CASSTRTGTPLGKNIQYF TGTGCCAGCAGTACCCGGACAGGAACCCCTCTAGGCAAAAACATTCAGTACTTC
NA TRBJ2-6 TRBV28 NA CASSGALGANVLTF TGTGCCAGCAGTGGGGCGCTCGGGGCCAACGTCCTGACTTTC
NA TRBJ2-7 TRBV27 NA CASPGRLPEQYF TGTGCCAGTCCAGGGAGGTTGCCCGAGCAGTACTTC
NA TRBJ1-5 TRBV6-1 NA CASSAGRNINQPQHF TGTGCCAGCAGTGCGGGACGGAATATCAATCAGCCCCAGCATTTT
few TRBJ2-7 TRBV28 NA CASRGTIVYEQYF TGTGCCAGCAGGGGTACAATCGTCTACGAGCAGTACTTC
few TRBJ2-5 TRBV7-6 NA CASSWRGRVETQYF TGTGCCAGCAGCTGGAGGGGGAGGGTGGAGACCCAGTACTTC
few TRBJ1-6 TRBV6-2/TRBV6-3 NA CATSTQGYNSPLHF TGTGCCACCAGCACGCAGGGCTACAATTCACCCCTCCACTTT
few TRBJ1-1 TRBV6-5 NA CASSYADFREAFF TGTGCCAGCAGTTACGCGGACTTCAGGGAAGCTTTCTTT
NA TRBJ2-7 TRBV18 TRBD1 CASSRRDSESSEQYF TGTGCCAGCTCGCGCCGGGACAGTGAAAGTTCCGAGCAGTACTTC
few TRBJ2-1 TRBV5-1 NA CASSSDGSYDEQFF TGCGCCAGCAGCTCGGACGGATCCTACGATGAGCAGTTCTTC
NA TRBJ2-7 TRBV28 NA CASSSTENYEQYF TGTGCCAGCAGTTCGACAGAGAACTACGAGCAGTACTTC
NA TRBJ1-1 TRBV6-1 NA CASSDRVSLTEAFF TGTGCCAGCAGTGACAGGGTGTCGCTCACTGAAGCTTTCTTT
NA TRBJ2-1 TRBV4-3 TRBD1 CASSQVVFGQGTEQFF TGCGCCAGCAGCCAAGTTGTCTTTGGACAGGGGACTGAGCAGTTCTTC
NA TRBJ1-2 TRBV28 NA CASSHRVTSNYGYTF TGTGCCAGCAGTCACCGCGTGACCAGTAACTATGGCTACACCTTC